The clone carrying this TCR beta chain is medium-sized. Its specificity is not known. This specimen comes from a study of a mutant IDH1 vaccine in newly diagnosed glioma. Deletions cut 9 bases from V and 7 bases from J, with 22 bases between. The CDR3 contains 15 residues. Germline loops: CDR1 LNHDA, CDR2 SQIVND (reference sequence). Notes on the study in general: Pseudoprogression appears to have had no connection to changes in top peripheral T cell clonotypes.

The time point here: week 35, safety follow-up. Doses comprised 300 ug of mutant IDH1 20-mer peptide each, plus topical imiquimod. Patients in the study were vaccinated eight times, receiving shots in weeks 1, 3, 5, 7, 11, 15, 19 and 23. The assay was immunoSEQ multiplex PCR, and TCRdb's table has in-frame clones only and misses some. The sample shows roughly 68,000 clones, about 74% of them seen only once. The specimen comprised PBMCs, sampled from a glioma patient whose treatment included an IDH1 peptide vaccine. The chain joins TRBV19 to TRBJ2-1, with D hard to call. The sequence derives from a man aged 45-65 years with glioma. The DNA for the CDR3 is TGTGCCAGCCAGATTGTTATACAAGGAATAAATGAGCAGTTCTTC. Protein product: CASQIVIQGINEQFF.